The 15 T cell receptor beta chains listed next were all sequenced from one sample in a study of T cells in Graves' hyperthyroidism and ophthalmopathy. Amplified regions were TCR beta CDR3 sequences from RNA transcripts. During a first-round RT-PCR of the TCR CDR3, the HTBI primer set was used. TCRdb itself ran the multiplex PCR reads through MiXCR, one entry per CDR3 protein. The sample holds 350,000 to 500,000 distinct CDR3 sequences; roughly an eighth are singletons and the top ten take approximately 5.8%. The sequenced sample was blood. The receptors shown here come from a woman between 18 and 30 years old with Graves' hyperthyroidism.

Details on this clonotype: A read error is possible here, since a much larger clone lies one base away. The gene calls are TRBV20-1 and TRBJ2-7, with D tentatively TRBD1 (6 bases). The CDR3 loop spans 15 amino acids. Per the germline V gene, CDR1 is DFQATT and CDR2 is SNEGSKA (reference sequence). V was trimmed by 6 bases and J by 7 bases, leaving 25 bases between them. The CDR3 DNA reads TGCAGTGCAAAGGACGGACAGCTCCGAAACAATGAGCAGTACTTC. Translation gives CSAKDGQLRNNEQYF.

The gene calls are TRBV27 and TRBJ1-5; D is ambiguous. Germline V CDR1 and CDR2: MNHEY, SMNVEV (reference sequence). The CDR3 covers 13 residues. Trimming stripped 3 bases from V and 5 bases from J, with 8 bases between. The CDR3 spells CASSFLGDQPQHF. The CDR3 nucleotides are TGTGCCAGCAGTTTTTTAGGTGATCAGCCCCAGCATTTT.

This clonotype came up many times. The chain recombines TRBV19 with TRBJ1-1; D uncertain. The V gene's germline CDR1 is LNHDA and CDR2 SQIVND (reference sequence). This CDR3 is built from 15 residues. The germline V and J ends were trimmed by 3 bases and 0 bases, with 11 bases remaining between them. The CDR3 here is CASSMRRELNTEAFF. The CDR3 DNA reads TGTGCCAGTAGTATGCGAAGGGAACTGAACACTGAAGCTTTCTTT.

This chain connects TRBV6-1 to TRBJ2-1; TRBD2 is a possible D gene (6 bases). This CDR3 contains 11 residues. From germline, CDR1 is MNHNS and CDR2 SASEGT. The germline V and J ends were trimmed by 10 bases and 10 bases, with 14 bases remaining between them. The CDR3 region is CAIGIGLEQFF. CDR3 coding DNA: TGTGCCATCGGGATCGGACTAGAGCAGTTCTTC.

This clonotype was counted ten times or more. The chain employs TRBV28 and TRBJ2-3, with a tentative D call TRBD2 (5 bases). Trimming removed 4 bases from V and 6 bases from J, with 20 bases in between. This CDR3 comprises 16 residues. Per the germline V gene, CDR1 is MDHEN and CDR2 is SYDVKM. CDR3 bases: TGTGCCAGCAGTTCCCCGGCGAGCGGACGAAGGGATACGCAGTATTTT. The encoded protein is CASSSPASGRRDTQYF.

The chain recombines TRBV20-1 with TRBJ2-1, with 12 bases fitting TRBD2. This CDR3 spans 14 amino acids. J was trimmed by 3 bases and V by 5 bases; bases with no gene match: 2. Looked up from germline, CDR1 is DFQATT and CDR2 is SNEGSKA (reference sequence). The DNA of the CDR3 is TGCAGTGCTTTGACTAGCGGGAGCTACAATGAGCAGTTCTTC. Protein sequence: CSALTSGSYNEQFF.

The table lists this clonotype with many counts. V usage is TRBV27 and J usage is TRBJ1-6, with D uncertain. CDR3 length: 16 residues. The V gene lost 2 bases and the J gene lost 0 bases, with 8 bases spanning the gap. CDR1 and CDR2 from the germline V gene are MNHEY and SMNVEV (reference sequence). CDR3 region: CASSLVGSSYNSPLHF. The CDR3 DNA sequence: TGTGCCAGCAGTTTAGTGGGGAGCTCCTATAATTCACCCCTCCACTTT.

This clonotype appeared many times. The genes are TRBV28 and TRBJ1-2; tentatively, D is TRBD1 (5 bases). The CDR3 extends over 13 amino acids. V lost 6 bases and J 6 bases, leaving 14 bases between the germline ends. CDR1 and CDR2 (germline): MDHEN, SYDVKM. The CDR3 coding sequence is TGTGCCAGCAGCTCCGGGACGAGGAATGGCTACACCTTC. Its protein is CASSSGTRNGYTF.

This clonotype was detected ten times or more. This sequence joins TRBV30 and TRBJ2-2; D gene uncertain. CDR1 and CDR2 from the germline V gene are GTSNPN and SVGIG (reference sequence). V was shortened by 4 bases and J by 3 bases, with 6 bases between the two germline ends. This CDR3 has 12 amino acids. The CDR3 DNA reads TGTGCCTGGAATGGGGACACCGGGGAGCTGTTTTTT. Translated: CAWNGDTGELFF.

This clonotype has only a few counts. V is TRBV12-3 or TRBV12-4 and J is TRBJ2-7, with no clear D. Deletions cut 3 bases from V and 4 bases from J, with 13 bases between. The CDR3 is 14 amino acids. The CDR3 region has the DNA TGTGCCAGCAGTTTGTCGGCACCACCTTACGAGCAGTACTTC. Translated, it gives CASSLSAPPYEQYF.

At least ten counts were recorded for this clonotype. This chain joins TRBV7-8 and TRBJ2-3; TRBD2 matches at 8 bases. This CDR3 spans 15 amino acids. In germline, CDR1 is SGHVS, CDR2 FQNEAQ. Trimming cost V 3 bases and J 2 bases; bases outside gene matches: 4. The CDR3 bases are TGTGCCAGCAGCTTTTCAGCGGGAGTCACAGATACGCAGTATTTT. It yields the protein CASSFSAGVTDTQYF. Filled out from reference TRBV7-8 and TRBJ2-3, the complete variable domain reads GAGVSQSPRYKVAKRGQDVALRCDPISGHVSLFWYQQALGQGPEFLTYFQNEAQLDKSGLPSDRFFAERPEGSVSTLKIQRTQQEDSAVYLCASSFSAGVTDTQYFGPGTRLTVL.

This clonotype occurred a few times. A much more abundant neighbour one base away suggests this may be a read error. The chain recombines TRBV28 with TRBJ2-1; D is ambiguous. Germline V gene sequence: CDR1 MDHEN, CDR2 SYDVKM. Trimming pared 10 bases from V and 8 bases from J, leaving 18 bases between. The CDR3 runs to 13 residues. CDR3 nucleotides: TGTGCCACCCTCGCGAGCTTGACGCATGAGCAGTTCTTC. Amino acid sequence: CATLASLTHEQFF.

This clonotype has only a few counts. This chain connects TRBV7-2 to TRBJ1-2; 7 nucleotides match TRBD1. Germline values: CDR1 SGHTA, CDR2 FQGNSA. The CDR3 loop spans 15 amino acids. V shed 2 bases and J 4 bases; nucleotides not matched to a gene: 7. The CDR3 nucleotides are TGTGCCAGCAGCTTAACCCGCCGACAGGGCTATGGCTACACCTTC. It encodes CASSLTRRQGYGYTF.

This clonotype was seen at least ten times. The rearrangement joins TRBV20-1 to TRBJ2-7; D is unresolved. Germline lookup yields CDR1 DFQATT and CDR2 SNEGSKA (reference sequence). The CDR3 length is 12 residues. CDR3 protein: CSNGEQGYEQYF. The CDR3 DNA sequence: TGCAGCAACGGAGAGCAAGGCTACGAGCAGTACTTC.

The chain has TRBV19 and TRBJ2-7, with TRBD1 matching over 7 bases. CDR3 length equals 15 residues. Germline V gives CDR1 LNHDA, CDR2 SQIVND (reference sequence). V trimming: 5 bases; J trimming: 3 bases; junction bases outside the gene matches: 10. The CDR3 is CASSPGGQLHYEQYF. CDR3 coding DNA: TGTGCCAGTAGTCCAGGGGGACAGCTACACTACGAGCAGTACTTC.